The 4 T cell receptor beta chains below come from one sample, sequenced in a study of blood T cell repertoires in COVID-19. Method: immunoSEQ multiplex PCR; TCRdb's copy keeps in-frame clones and lacks some. This sample has around 190,000 clones, with around four fifths found just once. Sequencing used peripheral blood. The receptors originated from a man aged 65 to 79 with active or convalescent COVID-19.

This sequence joins TRBV6-5 and TRBJ1-2; weak D call: TRBD1 (5 bases). The length of the CDR3 is 14 residues. The V gene's germline CDR1 is MNHEY and CDR2 SVGAGI. V lost 8 bases and J lost 4, with 17 bases in between. The CDR3 spells CASGLAGSIYGYTF. CDR3 sequence (DNA): TGTGCCAGCGGGCTCGCAGGGTCTATCTATGGCTACACCTTC.

This chain joins TRBV11-3 and TRBJ2-7; perhaps TRBD1 as D (7 bases). V dropped 5 bases and J dropped 6 bases, with 14 bases sitting between them. The CDR3 runs to 13 residues. Per germline, CDR1 SGHNT and CDR2 YENEEA. CDR3 in amino acids: CASSRGTDREQYF. CDR3 bases: TGTGCCAGCAGCCGGGGGACAGATCGCGAGCAGTACTTC.

This sequence joins TRBV6-2 or TRBV6-3 and TRBJ1-2, with a tentative D call TRBD1 (5 bases). CDR3 length: 13 residues. Germline V gives CDR1 MNHEY, CDR2 SVGEGT. V was trimmed by 6 bases and J by 7 bases, leaving 15 bases between them. The CDR3 DNA reads TGTGCCAGCAGCCTTGACAGCCCCCTTGGCTACACCTTC. It is translated as CASSLDSPLGYTF.

The chain has TRBV14 and TRBJ2-3, with TRBD1 as a possible D gene (5 bases). The ends were cut back, 1 base at V and 8 bases at J, with 7 bases in the middle. Germline loops: CDR1 SGHDN, CDR2 FVKESK. This CDR3 is 12 amino acids long. The CDR3 nucleotides read TGTGCCAGCAGCCAAGTAAGGGGTACGCAGTATTTT. Amino acids: CASSQVRGTQYF.